Listed here are 5 T cell receptor beta chains from one sample, sequenced in a study of cytomegalovirus exposure and HLA in healthy donors. The PCR made use of 60 Vbeta and 13 Jbeta primers. TCRdb keeps only in-frame clones here, not all; method: immunoSEQ multiplex PCR. This sample has approximately 170,000 clones, with 65% to 85% found just once. Sequencing was performed on PBMCs. The receptors were sampled from a boy between 2 and 10 years old in good health and CMV-seronegative.

V and J are TRBV5-4 and TRBJ2-3; TRBD2 might be the D (6 bases). The CDR3 loop spans 15 amino acids. V dropped 6 bases and J dropped 0 bases, with 14 bases sitting between them. Germline V gene data show CDR1 as SGHNT and CDR2 as YYREEE (reference sequence). CDR3 nucleotides: TGTGCCAGCAACGCTGCAGGGACTAGCACAGATACGCAGTATTTT. It specifies CASNAAGTSTDTQYF.

The genes are TRBV4-3 and TRBJ2-3; 11 bases are a match to TRBD2. The V gene's germline CDR1 is LGHNA and CDR2 YSLEER. Trimming at V came to 0 bases and at J to 6 bases, leaving 5 bases not matched to a gene. The CDR3 is made up of 16 amino acids. The CDR3 sequence: CASSQDTGLAVDTQYF. CDR3 nucleotides: TGCGCCAGCAGCCAAGATACGGGACTAGCGGTGGATACGCAGTATTTT.

The chain uses TRBV10-1 and TRBJ2-7; D possibly corresponds to TRBD1 (7 bases). There are 14 residues in the CDR3. V was clipped by 3 bases and J by 4 bases, with 13 bases between them. CDR1 is WNHNN, CDR2 SYGVQD, per germline (reference sequence). This CDR3 is CASSDRQGGYEQYV. The CDR3 region has the DNA TGCGCCAGCAGTGACCGCCAGGGGGGTTACGAGCAGTACGTC.

The CDR3 DNA is TGCAGTGCTATTGAGGATACGCAGTATTTT. It encodes CSAIEDTQYF. The chain joins TRBV20-1 to TRBJ2-3; D is unresolved. The V gene's germline CDR1 is DFQATT and CDR2 SNEGSKA (reference sequence). The CDR3 consists of 10 residues. V lost 4 bases and J 6 bases, leaving 5 bases between the germline ends.

The chain combines TRBV2 with TRBJ2-5; weak D call: TRBD2 (6 bases). Germline V gene lookup returns CDR1 SNHLY and CDR2 FYNNEI. The CDR3 spans 15 residues. V lost 6 bases and J lost 2, with 16 bases in between. The CDR3 nucleotides are TGTGCCAGCAGCCTAGGGACTGGCTTACAAGAGACCCAGTACTTC. Translation gives CASSLGTGLQETQYF. Supplemented by reference TRBV2 and TRBJ2-5, the full variable domain reads EPEVTQTPSHQVTQMGQEVILRCVPISNHLYFYWYRQILGQKVEFLVSFYNNEISEKSEIFDDQFSVERPDGSNFTLKIRSTKLEDSAMYFCASSLGTGLQETQYFGPGTRLLVL.